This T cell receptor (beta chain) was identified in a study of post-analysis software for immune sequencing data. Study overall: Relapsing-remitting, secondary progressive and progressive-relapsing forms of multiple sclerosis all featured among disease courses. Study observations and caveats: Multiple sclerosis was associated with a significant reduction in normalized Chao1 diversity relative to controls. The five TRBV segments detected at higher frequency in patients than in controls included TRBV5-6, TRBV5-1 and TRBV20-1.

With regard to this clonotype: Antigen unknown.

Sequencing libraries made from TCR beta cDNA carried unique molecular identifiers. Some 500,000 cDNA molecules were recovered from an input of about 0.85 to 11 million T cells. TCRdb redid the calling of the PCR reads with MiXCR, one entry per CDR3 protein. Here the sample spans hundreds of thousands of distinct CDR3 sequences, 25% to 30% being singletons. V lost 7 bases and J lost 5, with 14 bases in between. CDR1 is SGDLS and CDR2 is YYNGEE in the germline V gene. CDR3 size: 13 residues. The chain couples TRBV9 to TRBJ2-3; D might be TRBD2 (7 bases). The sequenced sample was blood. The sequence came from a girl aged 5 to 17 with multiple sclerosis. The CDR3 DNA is TGTGCCAGCGGGGGGCTAGCGGTAGATACGCAGTATTTT. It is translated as CASGGLAVDTQYF.